The rows below give T cell receptor beta chains drawn from one sample of a study of brain metastases from non-small cell lung cancer. Clones were sequenced by immunoSEQ multiplex PCR, and TCRdb holds only the in-frame ones, with some missing. Of approximately 6,100 clones detected, roughly 80% appear once; the ten largest clones hold more than 6%. Sequencing used primary lung tumor tissue. These receptors were taken from a donor older than 35 with non-small cell lung cancer. The CDR3 runs from the conserved cysteine through the conserved F or W. Each record gives: CDR3 length, V gene, D gene, J gene, clone size, CDR3 protein, CDR3 DNA. A D gene is named only where the DNA matches it firmly. Only part of the rows carry a size: once, few, many, or a class if the clone is expanded.

13	TRBV6-5	.	TRBJ2-3	.	CASSFRAGDTQYF	TGTGCCAGCAGTTTCCGGGCCGGAGATACGCAGTATTTT
14	TRBV4-3	.	TRBJ2-1	.	CASSQVRYGYEQFF	TGCGCCAGCAGCCAAGTTAGATATGGTTATGAGCAGTTCTTC
15	TRBV19	.	TRBJ2-1	.	CASTPKPQNYNEQFF	TGTGCCAGTACCCCTAAACCCCAAAATTACAATGAGCAGTTCTTC
14	TRBV28	.	TRBJ1-6	.	CASSLSATGSPLHF	TGTGCCAGCAGTCTATCGGCCACTGGTTCACCCCTCCACTTT
15	TRBV19	.	TRBJ1-6	.	CASSPLGQYNSPLHF	TGTGCCAGTAGTCCCCTAGGACAGTATAATTCACCCCTCCACTTT
16	TRBV15	.	TRBJ2-5	.	CATSRGTGPYQETQYF	TGTGCCACCAGCAGAGGGACGGGCCCGTACCAAGAGACCCAGTACTTC
15	TRBV28	TRBD1	TRBJ1-4	.	CASSFVDRNNEKLFF	TGTGCCAGCAGTTTTGTGGACAGGAACAATGAAAAACTGTTTTTT
16	TRBV10-3	.	TRBJ2-3	.	CAISPGGGPFTDTQYF	TGTGCCATCAGTCCAGGGGGGGGTCCCTTCACAGATACGCAGTATTTT
14	TRBV18	TRBD2	TRBJ2-5	.	CASSPRGGQETQYF	TGTGCCAGCTCACCCCGGGGGGGCCAAGAGACCCAGTACTTC
13	TRBV6-4	.	TRBJ1-1	.	CASSSQGGTEAFF	TGTGCCAGCAGTTCACAGGGAGGGACTGAAGCTTTCTTT
15	TRBV7-6	.	TRBJ1-3	few	CASTPGANSGNTIYF	TGTGCCAGCACCCCAGGGGCGAACTCTGGAAACACCATATATTTT
14	TRBV30	TRBD2	TRBJ2-1	once	CAWRGDSRYNEQFF	TGTGCCTGGCGGGGGGACTCTCGGTACAATGAGCAGTTCTTC
13	TRBV19	.	TRBJ1-1	.	CASGQRRGTEAFF	TGTGCCAGCGGACAGAGGCGGGGCACTGAAGCTTTCTTT
14	TRBV14	.	TRBJ1-1	.	CASSQLEGNTEAFF	TGTGCCAGCAGCCAACTTGAAGGGAACACTGAAGCTTTCTTT
15	TRBV19	.	TRBJ2-5	.	CASSLRLSSQETQYF	TGTGCCAGTAGTCTACGACTGTCTAGCCAAGAGACCCAGTACTTC
12	TRBV9	.	TRBJ1-2	few	CASSVVDYGYTF	TGTGCCAGCAGCGTAGTAGACTATGGCTACACCTTC
13	TRBV6-4	.	TRBJ1-1	.	CASSRAQNTEAFF	TGTGCCAGCAGCCGAGCCCAGAACACTGAAGCTTTCTTT
15	TRBV27	TRBD1	TRBJ1-5	.	CASSIGQGPNQPQHF	TGTGCCAGCAGTATCGGACAGGGTCCAAATCAGCCCCAGCATTTT
14	TRBV7-6	TRBD1	TRBJ2-7	.	CASSLYEGAEEQYF	TGTGCCAGCAGCTTATACGAGGGGGCAGAGGAGCAGTACTTC
12	TRBV12-3/TRBV12-4	.	TRBJ1-5	.	CASKAVGVNQHF	TGTGCCAGCAAAGCCGTGGGCGTAAACCAGCATTTT
17	TRBV28	TRBD1	TRBJ2-2	once	CASSRFGQGLGTGELFF	TGTGCCAGCAGCCGTTTTGGACAGGGCTTGGGCACCGGGGAGCTGTTTTTT
14	TRBV14	.	TRBJ1-1	.	CASSPKTGNTEAFF	TGTGCCAGCAGCCCCAAGACGGGGAACACTGAAGCTTTCTTT
12	TRBV7-9	.	TRBJ2-1	.	CASSSRRNEQFF	TGTGCCAGCAGCTCTAGGCGCAATGAGCAGTTCTTC
14	TRBV6-1	.	TRBJ1-1	.	CASSESGRGTEAFF	TGTGCCAGCAGTGAATCGGGCAGGGGCACTGAAGCTTTCTTT
13	TRBV5-1	.	TRBJ2-4	once	CASRLGQGNIQYF	TGCGCCAGCCGGCTGGGGCAGGGAAACATTCAGTACTTC
13	TRBV6-5	.	TRBJ2-5	.	CASTHHRKETQYF	TGTGCCAGCACCCATCACAGAAAAGAGACCCAGTACTTC
14	TRBV6-2/TRBV6-3	.	TRBJ2-3	.	CASSYSGSTDTQYF	TGTGCCAGCAGTTATTCCGGGTCCACAGATACGCAGTATTTT
15	TRBV5-1	TRBD2	TRBJ2-1	large	CASSSQRGGYNEQFF	TGCGCCAGCAGCTCCCAGCGGGGGGGGTACAATGAGCAGTTCTTC
17	TRBV3-1/TRBV3-2	TRBD1	TRBJ1-4	.	CASSRYPDRGVDEKLFF	TGTGCCAGCAGCCGTTACCCAGACAGGGGCGTCGATGAAAAACTGTTTTTT